These T cell receptor beta chains were read from a single sample in a study of chemoradiotherapy in HPV16-positive cancers. The table came from immunoSEQ multiplex PCR; TCRdb's copy has only in-frame clones and leaves some out. The sample includes approximately 28,000 clones, approximately 91% seen only once; the top ten take less than 25%. The sample in question was blood, obtained from a patient who underwent chemoradiotherapy. These receptors all come from a human donor with HPV-associated anogenital cancer. Both conserved end residues are trimmed from each CDR3. The size field is filled for only some rows; it gives once, few, many or a size class.

abundance: NA; j_gene: TRBJ2-1; v_gene: TRBV7-9; CDR3aa: ASSLGQGGRNEQF
abundance: NA; j_gene: TRBJ2-1; v_gene: TRBV11-2; CDR3aa: ASSLGAGPYYNEQF
abundance: NA; j_gene: TRBJ1-2; v_gene: TRBV7-8; CDR3aa: ASSVSTSGVLPNYGYT
abundance: once; j_gene: TRBJ1-1; v_gene: TRBV6-6; CDR3aa: ASSYPPDGTEAF
abundance: NA; j_gene: TRBJ2-3; v_gene: TRBV11-2; CDR3aa: ASSPGWQSDTQY
abundance: NA; j_gene: TRBJ2-1; v_gene: TRBV7-3; CDR3aa: ASSLLAGGWSEQF
abundance: once; j_gene: TRBJ1-6; v_gene: TRBV28; CDR3aa: ASSLLNSPLH
abundance: NA; j_gene: TRBJ2-1; v_gene: TRBV27; CDR3aa: ASRWSAGYNEQF
abundance: NA; j_gene: TRBJ2-7; v_gene: TRBV7-2; CDR3aa: ASSLAGTGGPYEQY
abundance: NA; j_gene: TRBJ2-7; v_gene: TRBV18; CDR3aa: ASSPPGGIYYEQY
abundance: NA; j_gene: TRBJ2-6; v_gene: TRBV28; CDR3aa: ASSSVLGSGANVLT
abundance: NA; j_gene: TRBJ1-2; v_gene: TRBV6-1; CDR3aa: ASSQGGNYGYT
abundance: once; j_gene: TRBJ2-1; v_gene: TRBV5-4; CDR3aa: ASSLWGSPYNEQF
abundance: NA; j_gene: TRBJ2-3; v_gene: TRBV9; CDR3aa: ASSFSSGRVTDTQY
abundance: few; j_gene: TRBJ2-7; v_gene: TRBV7-6; CDR3aa: ASSRDRRYEQY
abundance: NA; j_gene: TRBJ2-7; v_gene: TRBV19; CDR3aa: ASSSSWSSYEQY
abundance: once; j_gene: TRBJ2-3; v_gene: TRBV28; CDR3aa: ASEGAETADTQY
abundance: NA; j_gene: TRBJ2-7; v_gene: TRBV28; CDR3aa: ASSPRTGWHEQY
abundance: few; j_gene: TRBJ1-5; v_gene: TRBV27; CDR3aa: ASSWGPGGNQPQH
abundance: once; j_gene: TRBJ2-1; v_gene: TRBV7-9; CDR3aa: ASSLAAYNEQF
abundance: NA; j_gene: TRBJ2-3; v_gene: TRBV10-2; CDR3aa: ASSELGDTDTQY
abundance: NA; j_gene: TRBJ1-2; v_gene: TRBV11-1; CDR3aa: ASSLSGTSPDGYT
abundance: NA; j_gene: TRBJ1-1; v_gene: TRBV9; CDR3aa: ASTRQGMNTEAF
abundance: NA; j_gene: TRBJ2-7; v_gene: TRBV11-1; CDR3aa: ASSLFGKASYEQY
abundance: NA; j_gene: TRBJ2-2; v_gene: TRBV2; CDR3aa: ASRGDPNTGELF
abundance: NA; j_gene: TRBJ2-3; v_gene: TRBV7-2; CDR3aa: ASSFTSGGLDTQY
abundance: few; j_gene: TRBJ1-5; v_gene: TRBV5-1; CDR3aa: ASSLGQNQPQH
abundance: NA; j_gene: TRBJ2-7; v_gene: TRBV10-3; CDR3aa: AISEPLAAYEQY
abundance: NA; j_gene: TRBJ2-2; v_gene: TRBV19; CDR3aa: ASSINRETGELF
abundance: once; j_gene: TRBJ1-5; v_gene: TRBV4-1; CDR3aa: ASSPWTGGNQPQH
abundance: NA; j_gene: TRBJ2-5; v_gene: TRBV19; CDR3aa: ASSQQVSQETQY
abundance: few; j_gene: TRBJ1-2; v_gene: TRBV6-1; CDR3aa: ASSESVQVIT
abundance: once; j_gene: TRBJ2-1; v_gene: TRBV6-5; CDR3aa: ASSYGAGQYNEQF
abundance: NA; j_gene: TRBJ2-1; v_gene: TRBV7-9; CDR3aa: ASSLNAGDNEQF
abundance: NA; j_gene: TRBJ1-5; v_gene: TRBV21-1; CDR3aa: ASSTDSRNQPQH
abundance: NA; j_gene: TRBJ1-2; v_gene: TRBV4-2; CDR3aa: ASSQESLHYGYT
abundance: NA; j_gene: TRBJ2-3; v_gene: TRBV7-9; CDR3aa: ASSPGLAGGPTDTQY
abundance: NA; j_gene: TRBJ2-7; v_gene: TRBV5-8; CDR3aa: ASSLYGTGGNYEQY
abundance: NA; j_gene: TRBJ2-2; v_gene: TRBV5-1; CDR3aa: ASSLEGLGTGELF
abundance: NA; j_gene: TRBJ2-3; v_gene: TRBV7-8; CDR3aa: ASSPGSDTQY
abundance: NA; j_gene: TRBJ1-2; v_gene: TRBV10-3; CDR3aa: AINDKGWSGYT